This T cell receptor (beta chain) was obtained from a study of T cell changes during pregnancy in multiple sclerosis. Clones were sequenced by immunoSEQ multiplex PCR, and TCRdb holds only the in-frame ones, with some missing. The data contain around 81,000 clones, over 85% of them singletons. Germline V gene lookup returns CDR1 SGHVS and CDR2 FQNEAQ. Losses at the gene ends were 5 bases for V and 4 bases for J; bases not matched to a gene: 8. This CDR3 contains 16 residues. The origin of this receptor is a female donor in good health, enrolled as a control in a pregnancy study. The chain uses TRBV7-8 and TRBJ2-5; TRBD2 matches at 12 bases. Sequencing used peripheral blood, obtained after pregnancy. The CDR3 DNA follows: TGTGCCAGCAGCCCGAGGCCGACTAGCGGGAGAGAGACCCAGTACTTC. This encodes CASSPRPTSGRETQYF.